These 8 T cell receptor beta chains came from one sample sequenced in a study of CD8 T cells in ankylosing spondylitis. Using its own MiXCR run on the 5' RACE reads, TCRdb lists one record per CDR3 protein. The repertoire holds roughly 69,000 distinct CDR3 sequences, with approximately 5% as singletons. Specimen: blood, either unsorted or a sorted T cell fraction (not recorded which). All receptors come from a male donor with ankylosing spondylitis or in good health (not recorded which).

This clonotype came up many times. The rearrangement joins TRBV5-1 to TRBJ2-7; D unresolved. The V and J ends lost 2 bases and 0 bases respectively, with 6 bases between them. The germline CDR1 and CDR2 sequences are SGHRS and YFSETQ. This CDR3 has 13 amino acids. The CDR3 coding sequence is TGCGCCAGCAGCTTAGAGGACTCCTACGAGCAGTACTTC. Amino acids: CASSLEDSYEQYF.

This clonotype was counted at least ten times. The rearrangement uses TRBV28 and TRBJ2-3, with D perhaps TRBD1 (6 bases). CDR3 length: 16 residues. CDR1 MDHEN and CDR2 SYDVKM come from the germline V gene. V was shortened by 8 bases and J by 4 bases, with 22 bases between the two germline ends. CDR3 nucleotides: TGTGCCAGCTCCGATCCCCCAGGGGACGGCCCAGATACGCAGTATTTT. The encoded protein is CASSDPPGDGPDTQYF.

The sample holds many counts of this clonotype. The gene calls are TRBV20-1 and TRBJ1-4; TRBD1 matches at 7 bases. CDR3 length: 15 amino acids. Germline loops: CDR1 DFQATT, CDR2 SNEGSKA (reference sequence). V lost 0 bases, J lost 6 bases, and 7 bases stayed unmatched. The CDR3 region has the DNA TGCAGTGCTAGAGATCAGAACAGGGGAGATGAAAAACTGTTTTTT. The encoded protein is CSARDQNRGDEKLFF.

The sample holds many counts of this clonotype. This CDR3 is CASSLVGGDTQYF. The CDR3 DNA is TGTGCCAGCAGCTTAGTCGGGGGAGATACGCAGTATTTT. The rearrangement uses TRBV7-2 and TRBJ2-3; possible D gene TRBD2, 6 bases. This CDR3 has 13 amino acids. The ends were cut back, 1 base at V and 5 bases at J, with 7 bases in the middle. Germline V lookup: CDR1 SGHTA, CDR2 FQGNSA.

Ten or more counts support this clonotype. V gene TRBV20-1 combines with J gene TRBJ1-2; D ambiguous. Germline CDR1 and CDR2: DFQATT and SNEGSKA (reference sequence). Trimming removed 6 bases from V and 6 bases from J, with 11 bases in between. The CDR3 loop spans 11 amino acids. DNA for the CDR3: TGCAGTGCGGACGGAAAAAATGGCTACACCTTC. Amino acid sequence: CSADGKNGYTF.

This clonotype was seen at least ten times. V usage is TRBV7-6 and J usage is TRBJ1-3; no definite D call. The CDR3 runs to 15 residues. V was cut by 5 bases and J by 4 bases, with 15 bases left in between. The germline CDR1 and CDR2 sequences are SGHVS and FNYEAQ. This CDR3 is CASSDWSILGNTIYF. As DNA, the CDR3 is TGTGCCAGCAGCGATTGGAGTATTTTAGGAAACACCATATATTTT.

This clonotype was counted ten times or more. The chain's CDR3 is CASLQGEAEAFF. The CDR3 DNA follows: TGTGCCAGTCTTCAGGGGGAGGCTGAAGCTTTCTTT. The chain has TRBV19 and TRBJ1-1, with TRBD1 matching 7 bases. Germline CDR1 and CDR2: LNHDA and SQIVND (reference sequence). This CDR3 is 12 amino acids long. V shed 8 bases, J shed 6 bases, and the junction held 6 bases outside the gene matches. Looking up the rest from reference TRBV19 and TRBJ1-1 gives the full variable domain: DGGITQSPKYLFRKEGQNVTLSCEQNLNHDAMYWYRQDPGQGLRLIYYSQIVNDFQKGDIAEGYSVSREKKESFPLTVTSAQKNPTAFYLCASLQGEAEAFFGQGTRLTVV.

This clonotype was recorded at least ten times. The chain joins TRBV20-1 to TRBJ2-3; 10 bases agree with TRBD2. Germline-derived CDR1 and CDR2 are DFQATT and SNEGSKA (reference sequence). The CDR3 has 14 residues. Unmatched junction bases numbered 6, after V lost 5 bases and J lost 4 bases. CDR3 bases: TGCAGTGCTGAATACGGACTAGCGGCAGATACGCAGTATTTT. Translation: CSAEYGLAADTQYF.